This entry features one T cell receptor (beta chain) sequence. Its matching antigen is unknown. These data come from a study of shared clonotypes between healthy human individuals. Sequenced by immunoSEQ multiplex PCR; TCRdb stores in-frame clones only, minus some. The sample comprises millions of clones, 85% to 95% of which are singletons, and 0.13% rests with the top ten. Study-level points and caveats: Richness estimates generally favored naive over memory subsets. Rarefaction exposed incomplete sorted-subset sequencing despite large depth.

V dropped 0 bases and J dropped 7 bases, with 7 bases sitting between them. The CDR3 loop spans 13 amino acids. CDR1 and CDR2 (germline): SGHRS, YFSETQ. The chain recombines TRBV5-1 with TRBJ2-2; D gene ambiguous. The TCR sequence derives from a man younger than 30 in good health. The sample taken for sequencing was naive CD4+ T cells sorted from blood. This sample's subset: CD45RA+ positively selected. CDR3 coding DNA: TGCGCCAGCAGCTTGGAGGTGGACGGGGAGCTGTTTTTT. It translates to CASSLEVDGELFF.